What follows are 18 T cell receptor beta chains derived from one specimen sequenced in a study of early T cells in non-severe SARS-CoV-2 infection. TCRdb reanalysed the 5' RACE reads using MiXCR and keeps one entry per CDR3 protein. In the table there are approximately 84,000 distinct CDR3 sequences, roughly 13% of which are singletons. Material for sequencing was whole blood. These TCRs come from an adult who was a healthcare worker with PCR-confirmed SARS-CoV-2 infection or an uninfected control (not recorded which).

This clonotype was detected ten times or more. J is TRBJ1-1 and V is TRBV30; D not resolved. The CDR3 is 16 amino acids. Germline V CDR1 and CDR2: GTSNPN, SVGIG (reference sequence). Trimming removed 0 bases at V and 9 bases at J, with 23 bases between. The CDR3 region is CAWSVAQKSPPRKAFF. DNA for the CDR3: TGTGCCTGGAGTGTAGCACAGAAGTCCCCCCCACGGAAAGCTTTCTTT.

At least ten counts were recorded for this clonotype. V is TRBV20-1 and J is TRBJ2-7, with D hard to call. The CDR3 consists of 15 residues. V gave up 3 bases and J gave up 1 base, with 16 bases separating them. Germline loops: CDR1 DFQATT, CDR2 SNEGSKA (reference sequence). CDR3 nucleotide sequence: TGCAGTGCTAGGTTAAGGACGGCCGAGTCCTACGAGCAGTACTTC. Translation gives CSARLRTAESYEQYF.

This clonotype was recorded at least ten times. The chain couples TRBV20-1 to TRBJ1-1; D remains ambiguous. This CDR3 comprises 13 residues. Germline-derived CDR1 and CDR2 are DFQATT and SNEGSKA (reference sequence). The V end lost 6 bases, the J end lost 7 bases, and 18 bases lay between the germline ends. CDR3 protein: CSALSTIAIEAFF. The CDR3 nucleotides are TGCAGTGCCTTATCCACTATTGCCATTGAAGCTTTCTTT.

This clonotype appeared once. DNA for the CDR3: TGTGCCAGCAGTTTATGGGCGGTTGAAGACACTGAAGCTTTCTTT. This codes for CASSLWAVEDTEAFF. V gene TRBV28 combines with J gene TRBJ1-1, with unresolved D. V was clipped by 0 bases and J by 3 bases, with 11 bases between them. Germline V gene sequence: CDR1 MDHEN, CDR2 SYDVKM. The CDR3 covers 15 residues. Supplemented by reference TRBV28 and TRBJ1-1, the full variable domain reads DVKVTQSSRYLVKRTGEKVFLECVQDMDHENMFWYRQDPGLGLRLIYFSYDVKMKEKGDIPEGYSVSREKKERFSLILESASTNQTSMYLCASSLWAVEDTEAFFGQGTRLTVV.

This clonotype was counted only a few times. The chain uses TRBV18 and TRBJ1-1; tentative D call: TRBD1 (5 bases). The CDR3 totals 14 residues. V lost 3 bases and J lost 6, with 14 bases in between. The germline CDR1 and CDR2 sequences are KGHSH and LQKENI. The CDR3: CASSPPGPGAEAFF. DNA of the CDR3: TGTGCCAGCTCACCCCCGGGACCCGGAGCTGAAGCTTTCTTT. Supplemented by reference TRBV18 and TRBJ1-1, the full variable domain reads NAGVMQNPRHLVRRRGQEARLRCSPMKGHSHVYWYRQLPEEGLKFMVYLQKENIIDESGMPKERFSAEFPKEGPSILRIQQVVRGDSAAYFCASSPPGPGAEAFFGQGTRLTVV.

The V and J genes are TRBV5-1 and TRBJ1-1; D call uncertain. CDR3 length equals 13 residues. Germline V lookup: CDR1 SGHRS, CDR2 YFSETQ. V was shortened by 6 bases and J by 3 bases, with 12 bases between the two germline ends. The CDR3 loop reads CASTMDGYTEAFF. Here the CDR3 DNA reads TGCGCCAGCACCATGGACGGATACACTGAAGCTTTCTTT.

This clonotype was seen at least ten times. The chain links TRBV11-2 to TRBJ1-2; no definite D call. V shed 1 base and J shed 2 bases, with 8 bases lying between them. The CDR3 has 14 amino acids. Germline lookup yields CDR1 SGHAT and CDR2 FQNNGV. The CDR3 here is CASSLGRLNYGYTF. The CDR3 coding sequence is TGTGCCAGCAGCTTAGGAAGACTGAACTATGGCTACACCTTC.

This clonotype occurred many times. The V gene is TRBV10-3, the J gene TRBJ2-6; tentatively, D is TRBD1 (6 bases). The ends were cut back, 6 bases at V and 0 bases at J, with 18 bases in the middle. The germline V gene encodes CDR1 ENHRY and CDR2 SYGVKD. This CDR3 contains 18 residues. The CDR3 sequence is CAIRIPDRLRSGANVLTF. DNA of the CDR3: TGTGCCATCAGGATCCCCGACAGGTTGCGCTCTGGGGCCAACGTCCTGACTTTC.

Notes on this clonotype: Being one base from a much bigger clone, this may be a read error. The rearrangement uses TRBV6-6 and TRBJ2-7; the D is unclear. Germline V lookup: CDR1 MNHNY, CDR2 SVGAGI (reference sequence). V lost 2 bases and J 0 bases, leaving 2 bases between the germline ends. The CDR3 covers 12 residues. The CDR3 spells CASSYSSYEQYF. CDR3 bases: TGTGCCAGCAGTTACAGCTCCTACGAGCAGTACTTC.

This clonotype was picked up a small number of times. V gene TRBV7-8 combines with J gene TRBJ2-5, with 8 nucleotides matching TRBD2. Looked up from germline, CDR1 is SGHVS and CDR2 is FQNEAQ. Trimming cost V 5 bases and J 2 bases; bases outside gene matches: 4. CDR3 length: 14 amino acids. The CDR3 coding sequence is TGTGCCAGCAGCCCCGGGGGGGGGCAAGAGACCCAGTACTTC. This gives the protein CASSPGGGQETQYF. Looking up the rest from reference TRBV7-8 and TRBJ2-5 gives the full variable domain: GAGVSQSPRYKVAKRGQDVALRCDPISGHVSLFWYQQALGQGPEFLTYFQNEAQLDKSGLPSDRFFAERPEGSVSTLKIQRTQQEDSAVYLCASSPGGGQETQYFGPGTRLLVL.

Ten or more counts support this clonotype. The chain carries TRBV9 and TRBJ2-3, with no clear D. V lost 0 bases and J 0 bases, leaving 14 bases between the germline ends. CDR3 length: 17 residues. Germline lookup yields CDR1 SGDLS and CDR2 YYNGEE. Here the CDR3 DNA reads TGTGCCAGCAGCGTAGGCAGATATACTCCTAGCACAGATACGCAGTATTTT. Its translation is CASSVGRYTPSTDTQYF.

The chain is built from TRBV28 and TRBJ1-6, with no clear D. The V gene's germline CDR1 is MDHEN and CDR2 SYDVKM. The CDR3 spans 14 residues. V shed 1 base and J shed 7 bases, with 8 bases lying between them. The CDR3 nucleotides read TGTGCCAGCAGTTTATTGGGTGGAAATTCACCCCTCCACTTT. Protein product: CASSLLGGNSPLHF.

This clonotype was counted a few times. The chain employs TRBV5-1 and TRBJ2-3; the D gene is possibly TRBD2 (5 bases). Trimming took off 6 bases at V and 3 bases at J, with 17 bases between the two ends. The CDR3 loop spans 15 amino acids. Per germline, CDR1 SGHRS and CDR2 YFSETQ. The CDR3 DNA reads TGCGCCAGCACGTTGACCGGGATTAAAACAGATACGCAGTATTTT. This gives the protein CASTLTGIKTDTQYF. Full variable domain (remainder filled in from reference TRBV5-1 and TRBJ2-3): KAGVTQTPRYLIKTRGQQVTLSCSPISGHRSVSWYQQTPGQGLQFLFEYFSETQRNKGNFPGRFSGRQFSNSRSEMNVSTLELGDSALYLCASTLTGIKTDTQYFGPGTRLTVL.

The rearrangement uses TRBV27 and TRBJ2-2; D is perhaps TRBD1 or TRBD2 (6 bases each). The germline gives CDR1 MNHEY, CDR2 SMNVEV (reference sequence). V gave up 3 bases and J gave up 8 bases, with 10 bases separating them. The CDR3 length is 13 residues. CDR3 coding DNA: TGTGCCAGCAGTTTCCGGGGGCAGGGGGAGCTGTTTTTT. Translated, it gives CASSFRGQGELFF.

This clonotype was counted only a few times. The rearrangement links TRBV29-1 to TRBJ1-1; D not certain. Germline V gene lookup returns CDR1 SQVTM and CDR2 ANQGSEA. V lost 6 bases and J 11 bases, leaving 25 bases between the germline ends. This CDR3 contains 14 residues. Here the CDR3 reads CSVPPAGRVVEAFF. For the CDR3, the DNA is TGCAGCGTCCCCCCGGCGGGGAGGGTAGTTGAGGCTTTCTTT.

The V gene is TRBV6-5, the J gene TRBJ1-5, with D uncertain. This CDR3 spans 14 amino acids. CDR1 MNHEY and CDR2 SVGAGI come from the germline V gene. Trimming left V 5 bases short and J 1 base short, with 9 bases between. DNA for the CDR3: TGTGCCAGCAGTACTGCCTCCAGCAATCAGCCCCAGCATTTT. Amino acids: CASSTASSNQPQHF.

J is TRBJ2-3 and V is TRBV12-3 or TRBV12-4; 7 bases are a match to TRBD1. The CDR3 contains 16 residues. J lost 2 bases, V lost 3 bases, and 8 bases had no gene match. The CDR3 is CASSFRGGKFTDTQYF. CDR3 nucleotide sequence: TGTGCCAGCAGTTTCAGAGGGGGCAAGTTCACAGATACGCAGTATTTT.

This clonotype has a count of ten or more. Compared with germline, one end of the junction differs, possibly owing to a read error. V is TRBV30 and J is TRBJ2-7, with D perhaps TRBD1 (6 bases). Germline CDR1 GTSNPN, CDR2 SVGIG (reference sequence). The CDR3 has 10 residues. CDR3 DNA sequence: TGTGCCGCGGACAGCGGCCCTTCCAACTTC. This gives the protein CAADSGPSNF.